These 30 T cell receptor beta chains came from one sample sequenced in a study of blood T cell repertoires in COVID-19. Profiled with immunoSEQ multiplex PCR; TCRdb holds only in-frame clones, not every one. The sample lists over 150,000 clones, roughly 84% seen once, with 11% to 15% in the top ten. Material for sequencing was peripheral blood. These receptors came from a man between 18 and 29 years old with active or convalescent COVID-19.

This chain links TRBV18 with TRBJ1-6, with a weak D call TRBD1 (5 bases). The germline gives CDR1 KGHSH, CDR2 LQKENI. CDR3 length: 12 residues. Trimming cost V 4 bases and J 8 bases, with 6 bases left between them. In DNA, the CDR3 is TGTGCCAGCTCACGGGGGGATTCACCCCTCCACTTT. Amino acids: CASSRGDSPLHF.

V is TRBV28 and J is TRBJ1-2; TRBD1 is a possible D gene (6 bases). Trimming took 2 bases from V and 8 from J, leaving 18 bases between them. CDR1 is MDHEN and CDR2 is SYDVKM in the germline V gene. The CDR3 extends over 15 amino acids. CDR3 protein: CASSLRGGRIEGYTF. The CDR3 nucleotides are TGTGCCAGCAGTTTACGGGGGGGGCGTATAGAGGGCTACACCTTC.

The V and J genes are TRBV4-3 and TRBJ1-1; TRBD1 matches at 10 bases. The CDR3 runs 14 residues. J gave up 4 bases and V 6 bases, and 5 bases lay outside the gene matches. Germline V gene sequence: CDR1 LGHNA, CDR2 YSLEER. The CDR3 DNA reads as TGCGCCAGCAGTCAGACAGGGGGCACCACTGAAGCTTTCTTT. Translated: CASSQTGGTTEAFF.

This chain joins TRBV5-4 and TRBJ2-5; a weak D match, TRBD1 (6 bases). From germline, CDR1 is SGHNT and CDR2 YYREEE (reference sequence). V was trimmed by 4 bases and J by 0 bases, leaving 22 bases between them. CDR3 length: 18 residues. The CDR3 sequence: CASSELERAGAYQETQYF. DNA of the CDR3: TGTGCCAGCAGCGAATTAGAGAGGGCAGGGGCGTACCAAGAGACCCAGTACTTC.

The chain joins TRBV7-2 to TRBJ1-1; D remains ambiguous. The CDR3 length is 15 residues. Germline V CDR1 and CDR2: SGHTA, FQGNSA. Trimming cost V 1 base and J 1 base, with 10 bases left between them. The CDR3 region is CASSLDAGSNTEAFF. As DNA, the CDR3 is TGTGCCAGCAGCTTAGATGCGGGATCGAACACTGAAGCTTTCTTT.

This chain uses TRBV5-1 with TRBJ2-3; the D gene is possibly TRBD2 (6 bases). Trimming shortened V by 1 base and J by 0 bases, and 15 bases separated the two germline ends. The germline CDR1 and CDR2 sequences are SGHRS and YFSETQ. CDR3 size: 17 residues. The CDR3 protein is CASSLTVGGSSTDTQYF. The CDR3 DNA follows: TGCGCCAGCAGCTTGACGGTTGGGGGGTCTAGCACAGATACGCAGTATTTT.

This clone occurred once. This rearrangement joins TRBV19 to TRBJ1-1, with D perhaps TRBD1 (5 bases). CDR1 LNHDA and CDR2 SQIVND come from the germline V gene (reference sequence). Trimming removed 5 bases at V and 2 bases at J, with 12 bases between. The CDR3 covers 14 residues. The CDR3 reads CASSFGRANTEAFF. DNA of the CDR3: TGTGCCAGTAGTTTCGGCAGGGCAAACACTGAAGCTTTCTTT.

This sequence joins TRBV18 and TRBJ1-1, with D maybe TRBD1 (5 bases). Germline lookup yields CDR1 KGHSH and CDR2 LQKENI. Trimming took 2 bases from V and 2 from J, leaving 9 bases between them. The CDR3 totals 14 residues. The CDR3 DNA reads TGTGCCAGCTCACCAAGGGGATTAAACACTGAAGCTTTCTTT. It yields the protein CASSPRGLNTEAFF. The variable domain in full, completed from reference TRBV18 and TRBJ1-1, reads NAGVMQNPRHLVRRRGQEARLRCSPMKGHSHVYWYRQLPEEGLKFMVYLQKENIIDESGMPKERFSAEFPKEGPSILRIQQVVRGDSAAYFCASSPRGLNTEAFFGQGTRLTVV.

V gene TRBV7-2 combines with J gene TRBJ1-2; D is undetermined. V dropped 1 base and J dropped 1 base, with 16 bases sitting between them. The V gene's germline CDR1 is SGHTA and CDR2 FQGNSA. The CDR3 contains 17 residues. This CDR3 is CASSLDTESHLNYGYTF. The CDR3 bases are TGTGCCAGCAGCTTAGATACAGAAAGCCATCTTAACTATGGCTACACCTTC.

This chain connects TRBV4-2 to TRBJ2-1; TRBD2 aligns across 9 bases. Germline CDR1 is LGHNA and CDR2 is YNFKEQ. The V gene end was trimmed by 0 bases and the J gene end by 3 bases; junction bases not matched to a gene: 3. The CDR3 length is 16 residues. The CDR3 region is CASSQDPTSGYNEQFF. In DNA form, the CDR3 reads TGTGCCAGCAGCCAAGACCCGACTAGCGGCTACAATGAGCAGTTCTTC.

The chain joins TRBV5-4 to TRBJ1-1; 10 bases map to TRBD1. CDR1 is SGHNT, CDR2 YYREEE, per germline (reference sequence). With 6 bases clipped from V and 0 bases from J, the junction kept 8 bases outside the gene matches. The CDR3 extends over 16 amino acids. In DNA, the CDR3 is TGTGCCAGCAAGGACCGGGACAGGGGAATGAACACTGAAGCTTTCTTT. This codes for CASKDRDRGMNTEAFF.

The rearrangement links TRBV4-1 to TRBJ2-5, with TRBD2 matching 8 bases. CDR3 length: 17 amino acids. With 1 base clipped from V and 4 bases from J, the junction kept 11 bases outside the gene matches. CDR1 and CDR2 (germline): MGHRA, YSYEKL. The CDR3: CASSQAIVRGGRETQYF. DNA of the CDR3: TGCGCCAGCAGCCAAGCGATCGTCCGGGGGGGCCGAGAGACCCAGTACTTC.

This chain connects TRBV5-1 to TRBJ2-3; TRBD1 agrees at 9 bases. Per germline, CDR1 SGHRS and CDR2 YFSETQ. There are 17 residues in the CDR3. V gave up 0 bases and J gave up 2 bases; unmatched junction bases: 7. The CDR3 nucleotides are TGCGCCAGCAGCTTGGCTGGGGGGACAGGGTCCACAGATACGCAGTATTTT. Protein: CASSLAGGTGSTDTQYF.

This CDR3 reads CASSPRTGYNYGYTF. The CDR3 nucleotides are TGTGCCAGCAGCCCCCGGACAGGGTATAACTATGGCTACACCTTC. The rearrangement joins TRBV7-9 to TRBJ1-2, with 8 nucleotides matching TRBD1. With V trimmed by 5 bases and J by 1 base, 6 bases remained unmatched. The CDR3 consists of 15 residues. CDR1 is SEHNR and CDR2 is FQNEAQ in the germline V gene (reference sequence).

The rearrangement joins TRBV7-6 to TRBJ2-1; maybe TRBD1 (5 bases). V was clipped by 0 bases and J by 6 bases, with 12 bases between them. The germline gives CDR1 SGHVS, CDR2 FNYEAQ. The CDR3 has 15 residues. The CDR3 DNA reads TGTGCCAGCAGCTTAGCGCTAATTACAGGCAATGAGCAGTTCTTC. Amino acid sequence: CASSLALITGNEQFF.

This clone showed up just once. The chain uses TRBV7-9 and TRBJ1-6; 11 positions agree with TRBD1. The CDR3 totals 14 residues. The ends lost 4 bases at V and 8 bases at J; junction bases unmatched: 1. In germline, CDR1 is SEHNR, CDR2 FQNEAQ (reference sequence). The CDR3 is CASSSGQGDSPLHF. The CDR3 DNA sequence: TGTGCCAGCAGCTCGGGACAGGGGGATTCACCCCTCCACTTT.

This rearrangement joins TRBV19 to TRBJ1-2, with 10 bases aligning to TRBD1. Trimming took 3 bases from V and 3 from J; bases not matched to a gene: 4. The CDR3 has 15 amino acids. Germline values: CDR1 LNHDA, CDR2 SQIVND (reference sequence). CDR3 sequence (DNA): TGTGCCAGTAGTATCCGGGACAGGGGTTACTATGGCTACACCTTC. It specifies CASSIRDRGYYGYTF.

The chain joins TRBV6-5 to TRBJ1-6, with D hard to call. The CDR3 contains 14 residues. CDR1 MNHEY and CDR2 SVGAGI come from the germline V gene. V shed 8 bases and J shed 0 bases, with 8 bases lying between them. The CDR3 nucleotides are TGTGCCAGCGCGGGCGACTCCTATAATTCACCCCTCCACTTT. Residues: CASAGDSYNSPLHF.

This clone showed up just once. Here the CDR3 DNA reads TGTGCCAGCAGCCAAGAACAGGGGGGGCTAGCCACAGATACGCAGTATTTT. It encodes CASSQEQGGLATDTQYF. This chain connects TRBV3-1 (or the pseudogene TRBV3-2) to TRBJ2-3, with a tentative D call TRBD1 (8 bases). The ends were cut back, 0 bases at V and 2 bases at J, with 15 bases in the middle. The CDR3 length is 17 residues. Germline V gene sequence: CDR1 LGHDT, CDR2 YNNKEL (reference sequence).

V and J are TRBV6-6 and TRBJ1-1; TRBD1 matches 9 bases. Germline CDR1 and CDR2: MNHNY and SVGAGI (reference sequence). J gave up 1 base and V 0 bases, and 0 bases lay outside the gene matches. The CDR3 is 15 amino acids. CDR3 sequence reads: CASSYSGQGNTEAFF. For the CDR3, the DNA is TGTGCCAGCAGTTACTCGGGACAGGGGAACACTGAAGCTTTCTTT.

V usage is TRBV5-1 and J usage is TRBJ2-1; 7 positions agree with TRBD1. CDR1 and CDR2 from the germline V gene are SGHRS and YFSETQ. V lost 0 bases to trimming and J lost 3 bases; unmatched junction nucleotides: 0. The CDR3 loop spans 14 amino acids. CDR3 sequence reads: CASSLGDSYNEQFF. CDR3 nucleotides: TGCGCCAGCAGCTTGGGGGACAGCTACAATGAGCAGTTCTTC.

The rearrangement uses TRBV3-1 (or the pseudogene TRBV3-2) and TRBJ2-5; TRBD1 is a possible D gene (6 bases). This CDR3 has 14 amino acids. The V gene lost 2 bases and the J gene lost 6 bases, with 13 bases spanning the gap. Germline V CDR1 and CDR2: LGHDT, YNNKEL (reference sequence). CDR3 protein: CASSQLGGRQTQYF. CDR3 DNA sequence: TGTGCCAGCAGCCAACTTGGGGGCAGACAGACCCAGTACTTC.

The chain combines TRBV15 with TRBJ1-2; 8 positions match TRBD1. V shed 6 bases and J 2 bases; nucleotides not matched to a gene: 8. CDR3 length: 15 amino acids. The germline V gene has CDR1 LNHNV and CDR2 YYDKDF (reference sequence). CDR3 in amino acids: CATSSGQGYNYGYTF. In nucleotides, the CDR3 is TGTGCCACCAGTTCCGGACAGGGCTACAACTATGGCTACACCTTC. The full variable domain, completed using reference TRBV15 and TRBJ1-2, is DAMVIQNPRYQVTQFGKPVTLSCSQTLNHNVMYWYQQKSSQAPKLLFHYYDKDFNNEADTPDNFQSRRPNTSFCFLDIRSPGLGDTAMYLCATSSGQGYNYGYTFGSGTRLTVV.

CDR3: CASRTGVSRSPLHF. In DNA, the CDR3 is TGTGCCAGCAGGACCGGAGTTAGTCGTTCACCCCTCCACTTT. This chain joins TRBV13 and TRBJ1-6; D is unresolved. This CDR3 contains 14 residues. CDR1 is PRHDT, CDR2 FYEKMQ, per germline (reference sequence). V lost 6 bases to trimming and J lost 9 bases, with 15 bases between them.

This chain links TRBV11-1 with TRBJ2-4, with 7 bases fitting TRBD1. The CDR3 extends over 14 amino acids. Trimming cost V 3 bases and J 7 bases; bases outside gene matches: 6. Germline V gene data show CDR1 as SGHAT and CDR2 as FQDESV (reference sequence). The CDR3 sequence is CASSLAQGFNIQYF. CDR3 DNA sequence: TGTGCCAGCAGCTTGGCACAGGGGTTCAACATTCAGTACTTC. The variable domain in full, with the rest retrieved from reference TRBV11-1 and TRBJ2-4, is EAEVAQSPRYKITEKSQAVAFWCDPISGHATLYWYRQILGQGPELLVQFQDESVVDDSQLPKDRFSAERLKGVDSTLKIQPAELGDSAMYLCASSLAQGFNIQYFGAGTRLSVL.

The rearrangement links TRBV7-2 to TRBJ2-6, with D possibly being TRBD2 (5 bases). The CDR3 is 15 amino acids. CDR1 is SGHTA, CDR2 FQGNSA, per germline. The V end was cut by 0 bases, the J end by 4 bases, with 7 bases between. This CDR3 is CASSLARGGANVLTF. The CDR3 DNA follows: TGTGCCAGCAGCTTAGCCCGGGGAGGGGCCAACGTCCTGACTTTC.

This chain links TRBV5-4 with TRBJ1-4; D is perhaps TRBD1 (6 bases). Between the trimmed V and J ends, which lost 5 bases and 3 bases, there was a span of 14 bases. Germline CDR1 is SGHNT and CDR2 is YYREEE (reference sequence). CDR3 length: 15 amino acids. Written as DNA, the CDR3 is TGTGCCAGCAGTCCCACAGGGTCAGCTAATGAAAAACTGTTTTTT. Its translation is CASSPTGSANEKLFF.

The chain links TRBV6-5 to TRBJ1-2, with TRBD1 matching over 7 bases. J gave up 4 bases and V 2 bases, and 10 bases lay outside the gene matches. The germline gives CDR1 MNHEY, CDR2 SVGAGI. This CDR3 spans 16 amino acids. The CDR3: CASSYITGVGGYGYTF. Here the CDR3 DNA reads TGTGCCAGCAGTTACATCACAGGGGTAGGAGGCTATGGCTACACCTTC.

V and J are TRBV28 and TRBJ2-7; D perhaps matches TRBD1 (5 bases). CDR1 and CDR2 (germline): MDHEN, SYDVKM. The CDR3 is 11 residues long. Trimming removed 3 bases from V and 12 bases from J, with 12 bases in between. As DNA, the CDR3 is TGTGCCAGCAGTTTTTCGGGTAGGGGGTACTTC. The encoded protein is CASSFSGRGYF. The complete variable domain, with remaining parts taken from reference TRBV28 and TRBJ2-7, reads DVKVTQSSRYLVKRTGEKVFLECVQDMDHENMFWYRQDPGLGLRLIYFSYDVKMKEKGDIPEGYSVSREKKERFSLILESASTNQTSMYLCASSFSGRGYFGPGTRLTVT.

The CDR3 sequence is CASSVEVYGYTF. The CDR3 bases are TGTGCCAGCAGTGTAGAGGTCTATGGCTACACCTTC. The V call is TRBV2, the J call TRBJ1-2; D not resolved. This CDR3 spans 12 amino acids. The germline CDR1 and CDR2 sequences are SNHLY and FYNNEI. The V gene lost 4 bases and the J gene lost 4 bases, with 7 bases spanning the gap.